A selection of T cell receptor beta chains follows, all from one sample in a study of blood T cells in healthy people across ages. TCRdb processed the 5' RACE reads anew with MiXCR; each CDR3 protein has one entry. This repertoire shows about 1.8 million distinct CDR3 sequences, around 48% found once; its top ten account for 2.1%. The source material was blood. Every receptor here comes from a woman in her thirties or forties in good health. CDR3s leave out the opening cysteine and the closing phenylalanine or tryptophan.

j_gene,v_gene,CDR3aa
TRBJ1-4,TRBV12-3/TRBV12-4,ASSLSSYEKLF
TRBJ1-2,TRBV6-1,ASSDQGTGRYGYT
TRBJ1-5,TRBV12-3/TRBV12-4,ASSRRQLSNQPQH
TRBJ2-1,TRBV7-9,ASSFATEYNEQF
TRBJ2-5,TRBV7-8,ASSPWGAEETQY
TRBJ2-7,TRBV3-1,ASRGVIQGAFGSYEQY
TRBJ1-5,TRBV20-1,SAGTGRYGKQPQH
TRBJ2-7,TRBV20-1,SARVTPGQGYEQY
TRBJ2-7,TRBV5-1,ASSLVGGIPTYEQY
TRBJ2-3,TRBV6-5,ASSYRPPRMADTQY
TRBJ2-5,TRBV9,ASSSPIGGTSGAETQY
TRBJ1-2,TRBV2,ATPGQLTNYGYT
TRBJ2-3,TRBV24-1,ATRDRGEEY
TRBJ1-6,TRBV12-3/TRBV12-4,ASSSTGGRSNSPLH
TRBJ1-1,TRBV28,ASSSGAAQGPEAF
TRBJ2-5,TRBV7-2,ASSHRRGIQETQY
TRBJ2-5,TRBV4-3,ASSPGEGSGNEQY
TRBJ2-5,TRBV6-2/TRBV6-3,ASSYLKSSYNEQY
TRBJ1-2,TRBV27,ASSFEGRSGYT
TRBJ2-3,TRBV5-1,ASSRDTSSSTDTQY
TRBJ2-6,TRBV7-8,ASSPQLVPGANVLT
TRBJ1-2,TRBV28,ASNPQGSSNYGYT
TRBJ1-6,TRBV20-1,SARAGTGFRDSPLH
TRBJ1-2,TRBV20-1,SAQSLPGYGYT
TRBJ2-5,TRBV12-3/TRBV12-4,ASSFGGGEMGETQY
TRBJ1-2,TRBV4-3,ASSQAEGATGYT
TRBJ1-5,TRBV5-6,ASSLAGDSKYRPQH
TRBJ1-1,TRBV20-1,SAVSGTGNTEAF
TRBJ2-5,TRBV2,AISKLGGGRDRETQY
TRBJ2-7,TRBV7-9,ASSLLGQGPPYEQY
TRBJ2-4,TRBV12-3/TRBV12-4,ASSLAPIGLAKNIQY
TRBJ1-4,TRBV7-9,ASSLEEAGPEKLF
TRBJ2-7,TRBV5-1,ATRQGPTTEEQY
TRBJ2-3,TRBV6-1,ASSEAHGGTQY
TRBJ2-5,TRBV7-2,ASRRRGYPETQY
TRBJ2-1,TRBV6-5,ASSIPRGNEQF
TRBJ2-3,TRBV6-6,ASSTGPTQY
TRBJ1-1,TRBV20-1,SSVRGNTEAF
TRBJ1-5,TRBV27,ASSSQGFQQPQH
TRBJ2-5,TRBV27,ASSPTNRGQETQY
TRBJ2-7,TRBV28,ASSYGGNRIYEQY
TRBJ1-2,TRBV29-1,SVDSGNSQGGMYGYT
TRBJ2-7,TRBV20-1,SARGGSVNEQY
TRBJ2-1,TRBV7-2,ASSPSGLAGDPYNEQF
TRBJ2-1,TRBV10-3,AISEFGQRARRGYNEQF
TRBJ2-3,TRBV6-2/TRBV6-3,ASSYLVGGVTDTQY
TRBJ2-3,TRBV7-9,ASILRRETSTDTQY
TRBJ1-1,TRBV20-1,SAKTGSTEAF
TRBJ2-5,TRBV20-1,SAGTGALEETQY
TRBJ2-1,TRBV20-1,SARWPSPGTGHHEQF
TRBJ1-2,TRBV2,ASTASTGANYGYT
TRBJ2-7,TRBV5-1,ASSLASGYSYEQY
TRBJ2-7,TRBV29-1,SVEGVADSTTYEQY